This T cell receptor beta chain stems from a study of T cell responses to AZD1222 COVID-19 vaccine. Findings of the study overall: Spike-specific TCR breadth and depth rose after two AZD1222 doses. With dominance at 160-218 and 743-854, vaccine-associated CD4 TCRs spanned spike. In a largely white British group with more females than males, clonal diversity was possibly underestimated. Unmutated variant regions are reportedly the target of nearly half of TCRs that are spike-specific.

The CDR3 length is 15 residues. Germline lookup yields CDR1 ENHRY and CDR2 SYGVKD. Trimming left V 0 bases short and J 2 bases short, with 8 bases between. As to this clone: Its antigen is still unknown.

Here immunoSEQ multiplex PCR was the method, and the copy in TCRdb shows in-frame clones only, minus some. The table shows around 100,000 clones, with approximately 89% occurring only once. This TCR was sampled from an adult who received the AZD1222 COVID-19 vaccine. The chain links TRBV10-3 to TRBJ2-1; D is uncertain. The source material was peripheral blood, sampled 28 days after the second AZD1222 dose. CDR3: CAISESSNTYNEQFF. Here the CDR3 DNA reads TGTGCCATCAGTGAGTCGAGTAACACCTACAATGAGCAGTTCTTC.